The T cell receptor (beta chain) under discussion was sequenced for a study of OX40 agonist ivuxolimab in advanced cancers. In the study overall: Ivuxolimab was an agonistic, fully human IgG2 monoclonal antibody directed against OX40 (CD134), a costimulatory receptor. Peripheral TCRbeta sequencing aimed to test whether ivuxolimab altered TCR sequence diversity and caused clonal T-cell expansion. Among the 52 dose-escalation patients, around 19 had hepatocellular carcinoma, 15 or so melanoma, 9 renal cell carcinoma and 9 head and neck cancer. Intravenous ivuxolimab was administered to patients every 2 weeks at six dose levels: 0.01, 0.1, 0.3, 1.5, 3 and 10 mg/kg. The paper reports the monotherapy dose-escalation portion (N of about 52 patients) of the phase I ivuxolimab trial. A male proportion of approximately 83% and a mean age of approximately 60 years, ranging from 23 to 79, were recorded for the dose-escalation cohort. Partial responses occurred in three dose-escalation patients: two with cutaneous melanoma and one with hepatocellular carcinoma. Prior anti-PD-1, anti-PD-L1 or anti-CTLA-4 therapy was permitted, and 40% to 50% of dose-escalation patients had received checkpoint inhibitors.

CDR3 length: 15 amino acids, cysteine to phenylalanine. The CDR3 DNA has 45 bases and is translated from base 1. At the junction V is shortened by 3 bases and J by 0 bases, with 12 bases in between. CDR1 and CDR2 are read off the germline V gene (reference sequence) as LNHDA and SQIVND. Genomic DNA was extracted from sorted cells for sequencing of the TCRbeta CDR3 region. The immunoSEQ Assay was used to sequence the TCRbeta CDR3 regions. TCRdb retrieved this table from immuneACCESS and kept in-frame rearrangements only. Not all clones are present; in checked studies, unresolved V genes account for under half, and no reason is known for the remainder. The sample profile shows about 54,000 clones; around nine tenths of them were found once. Jointly, the top ten make up around 3.2% of the sample. Study-level results and caveats: Low levels of normalized T-cell clonal expansion were also seen in some nonresponding patients. On average, CD8+ T cells showed more expanded clones than CD4+ T cells after ivuxolimab. In the 0.1-3.0 mg/kg groups, partial responders had among the lowest normalized peripheral clonal expansion, particularly in CD8+ T cells. Clonal expansion of both CD4+ and CD8+ blood T cells was observed from baseline to week 6 at doses 0.1 to 3.0 mg/kg. Antigen specificity was not determined for the clonally expanded peripheral T cells.

The trial excluded patients who had a history of autoimmune disease or were on systemic immunosuppression. In every dose cohort, peripheral blood was drawn for TCR sequencing at baseline, cycle 4 day 1, and cycle 7 day 1. The samples were taken from a phase I, first-in-human, multicenter, open-label dose-escalation trial of ivuxolimab. Adults with locally advanced or metastatic melanoma, renal cell carcinoma, hepatocellular carcinoma or head and neck squamous cell carcinoma were enrolled in the trial. Before TCR sequencing, CD4+ and CD8+ T cells were separately sorted from peripheral blood. Details on this clone: This clone's antigen is unknown. The record has no base qualities; no much larger clone is one base away.

Material: CD4+ or CD8+ T cells sorted from blood, obtained in a trial of the OX40 agonist ivuxolimab. The source of this sequence is an adult with an advanced solid tumor such as melanoma, head and neck, liver or kidney cancer. The rearranged segments are TRBV19 and TRBJ2-7, with a tentative D call of TRBD1 or TRBD2, each matching 6 bases. The DNA sequence is as follows: TGTGCCAGTAGTATTGACGGGGGCTACTCCTACGAGCAGTACTTC. Its protein product is CASSIDGGYSYEQYF.